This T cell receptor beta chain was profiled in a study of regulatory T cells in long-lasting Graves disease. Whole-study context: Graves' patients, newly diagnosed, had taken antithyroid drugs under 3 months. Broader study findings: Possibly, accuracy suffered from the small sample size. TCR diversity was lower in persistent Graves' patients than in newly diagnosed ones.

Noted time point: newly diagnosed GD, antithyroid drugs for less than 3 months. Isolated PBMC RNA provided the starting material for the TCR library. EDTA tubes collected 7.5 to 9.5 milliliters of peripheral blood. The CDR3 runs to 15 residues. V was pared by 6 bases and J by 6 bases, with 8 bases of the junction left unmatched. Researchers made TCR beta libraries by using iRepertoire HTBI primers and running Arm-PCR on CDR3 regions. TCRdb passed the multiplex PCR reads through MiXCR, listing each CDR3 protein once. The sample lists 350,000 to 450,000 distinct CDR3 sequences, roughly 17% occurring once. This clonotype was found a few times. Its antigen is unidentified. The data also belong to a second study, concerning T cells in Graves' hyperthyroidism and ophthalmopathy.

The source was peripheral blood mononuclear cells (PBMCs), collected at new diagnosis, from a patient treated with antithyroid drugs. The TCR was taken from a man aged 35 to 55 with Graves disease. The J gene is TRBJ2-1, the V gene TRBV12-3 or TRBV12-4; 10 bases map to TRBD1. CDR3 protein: CASRPTGGAGNEQFF. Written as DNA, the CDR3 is TGTGCCAGCAGGCCGACAGGGGGCGCGGGCAATGAGCAGTTCTTC.